A single sample gave rise to the 32 T cell receptor beta chains below, sequenced in a study of T-cell reconstitution after alpha-beta-depleted transplantation in children. This sample's TCRbeta library carried unique molecular identifier barcodes. TCRdb reprocessed the PCR reads with MiXCR, giving one entry per CDR3 protein. The sample consists of more than 400,000 distinct CDR3 sequences, about an eighth of them appearing once. The sample here was PBMCs, mostly from graft donor cells, taken 180 days after TCRalphabeta/CD19-depleted stem cell transplant. Receptor source: a female patient aged 2-9 years who had a stem cell transplant for aplastic anemia, so the T cells may come from the graft donor.

This clonotype was seen only a few times. The chain couples TRBV29-1 to TRBJ1-1; D gene ambiguous. This CDR3 contains 14 residues. The germline V and J ends were trimmed by 3 bases and 1 base, with 12 bases remaining between them. CDR1 and CDR2 from the germline V gene are SQVTM and ANQGSEA. CDR3 DNA: TGCAGCGTTGAGTGGGTCATATCGAACACTGAAGCTTTCTTT. Its protein product is CSVEWVISNTEAFF.

This chain's CDR3 is CATGTSVYEQYF. The CDR3 DNA reads TGTGCCACCGGGACTAGCGTCTACGAGCAGTACTTC. The V call is TRBV7-2, the J call TRBJ2-7; 10 bases map to TRBD2. V lost 10 bases to trimming and J lost 3 bases; unmatched junction nucleotides: 3. CDR1 and CDR2 (germline): SGHTA, FQGNSA. The CDR3 contains 12 residues.

This clonotype was counted between two and nine times. The rearrangement uses TRBV12-3 or TRBV12-4 and TRBJ2-6; maybe TRBD1 (7 bases). Trimming took 3 bases from V and 4 from J, leaving 13 bases between them. The CDR3 contains 16 residues. The CDR3 reads CASSLQGGRGANVLTF. CDR3 coding DNA: TGTGCCAGCAGTTTGCAGGGGGGACGCGGGGCCAACGTCCTGACTTTC.

This clonotype has a handful of counts. The chain is built from TRBV7-2 and TRBJ2-2, with unresolved D. Germline assignment: CDR1 SGHTA and CDR2 FQGNSA. The ends were cut back, 3 bases at V and 0 bases at J, with 11 bases in the middle. This CDR3 is built from 16 residues. DNA of the CDR3: TGTGCCAGCAGCTTCCGACTGGCACCGAACACCGGGGAGCTGTTTTTT. Translation gives CASSFRLAPNTGELFF.

V usage is TRBV7-3 and J usage is TRBJ2-5; TRBD2 might be the D (6 bases). The CDR3 runs 14 residues. Germline CDR1 reads SGHTA; CDR2 reads FQGTGA. Trimming cost V 5 bases and J 4 bases, with 14 bases left between them. This chain's CDR3 is CASSPSAGGETQYF. For the CDR3, the DNA is TGTGCCAGCAGCCCAAGTGCCGGGGGAGAGACCCAGTACTTC.

V gene TRBV5-1 combines with J gene TRBJ2-3, with TRBD2 matching over 8 bases. The CDR3 loop spans 15 amino acids. Germline V lookup: CDR1 SGHRS, CDR2 YFSETQ. The V and J ends lost 4 bases and 6 bases, in that order; junction bases with no gene match: 10. For the CDR3, the DNA is TGCGCCAGCAGCACAGTAGCGGGACCCCCGGATACGCAGTATTTT. Protein sequence: CASSTVAGPPDTQYF.

About this clonotype: One end of the junction varies from germline; a read error may be responsible. The CDR3 DNA follows: TGCGCCAGCAGTTTGGATGGCTATAATAGGCCCCTTCACACCGGGGAGCTGTTTTTT. Its translation is CASSLDGYNRPLHTGELFF. The V gene is TRBV5-1, the J gene TRBJ2-2; D is unresolved. Germline values: CDR1 SGHRS, CDR2 YFSETQ. This CDR3 has 19 amino acids.

This clonotype was seen a few times. The chain carries TRBV9 and TRBJ1-5; no firm D call. Germline V CDR1 and CDR2: SGDLS, YYNGEE. The CDR3 covers 13 residues. V lost 5 bases and J 9 bases, leaving 15 bases between the germline ends. This chain's CDR3 is CASRREGQLPQHF. In DNA form, the CDR3 reads TGTGCCAGCAGGAGGGAAGGCCAGCTGCCCCAGCATTTT.

The chain joins TRBV20-1 to TRBJ1-1, with D perhaps TRBD1 (5 bases). V shed 6 bases and J shed 5 bases, with 13 bases lying between them. This CDR3 spans 12 amino acids. Germline CDR1 DFQATT, CDR2 SNEGSKA (reference sequence). CDR3 sequence: CSAARRGTEAFF. Here the CDR3 DNA reads TGCAGTGCCGCTCGGAGGGGTACTGAAGCTTTCTTT.

CDR3 region: CASHGRGLGTEAFF. DNA for the CDR3: TGTGCCAGCCATGGTCGAGGGCTGGGCACTGAAGCTTTCTTT. The genes are TRBV6-1 and TRBJ1-1; D is ambiguous. CDR3 length: 14 residues. With 8 bases removed from V and 4 bases from J, the gap between germline ends came to 17 bases. Germline assignment: CDR1 MNHNS and CDR2 SASEGT.

This clonotype was seen a handful of times. V is TRBV6-5 and J is TRBJ2-3; D is undetermined. CDR1 is MNHEY, CDR2 SVGAGI, per germline. The CDR3 has 15 amino acids. Trimming took 1 base from V and 2 from J, leaving 10 bases between them. The CDR3 coding sequence is TGTGCCAGCAGTTACTTCCTGACGCCCACAGATACGCAGTATTTT. Its protein is CASSYFLTPTDTQYF.

This clonotype showed up many times. V usage is TRBV15 and J usage is TRBJ2-1, with D possibly matching TRBD2 (5 bases). V was clipped by 1 base and J by 5 bases, with 15 bases between them. Germline CDR1 and CDR2: LNHNV and YYDKDF (reference sequence). CDR3 length: 16 residues. The CDR3 DNA sequence: TGTGCCACCAGCAGAGCTCGAGGGATAGCCCACAATGAGCAGTTCTTC. Amino acid sequence: CATSRARGIAHNEQFF.

This clonotype was counted at least ten times. The rearrangement joins TRBV2 to TRBJ2-2; unclear D gene. The germline V and J ends were trimmed by 11 bases and 5 bases, with 18 bases remaining between them. CDR3 length: 14 amino acids. Germline V gene data show CDR1 as SNHLY and CDR2 as FYNNEI. CDR3 in DNA: TGTGCCGGATCCTCCACAAGGGTGACCGGGGAGCTGTTTTTT. Protein product: CAGSSTRVTGELFF.

This rearrangement joins TRBV7-2 to TRBJ2-7; 10 bases are a match to TRBD2. V shed 2 bases and J 2 bases; nucleotides not matched to a gene: 3. The germline CDR1 and CDR2 sequences are SGHTA and FQGNSA. The CDR3 is 15 amino acids. CDR3 in DNA: TGTGCCAGCAGCTTAAGGACTAGCGGTCCCTACGAGCAGTACTTC. Its protein is CASSLRTSGPYEQYF.

This clonotype has only a few counts. This chain links TRBV21-1 with TRBJ2-2; whether TRBD1, the table's D call, matches the DNA was not checked. TRBV21-1 is marked as a pseudogene. The CDR3 has 13 residues. The CDR3 region is CASSTPLTGELFF. In DNA, the CDR3 is TGTGCCAGCAGCACACCCCTCACCGGGGAGCTGTTTTTT.

V is TRBV3-1 and J is TRBJ2-5; TRBD2 agrees at 15 bases. V was pared by 2 bases and J by 5 bases, with 9 bases of the junction left unmatched. CDR1 and CDR2 (germline): LGHDT, YNNKEL (reference sequence). The CDR3 has 18 amino acids. The CDR3 spells CASSQTRTSGRAGETQYF. In DNA form, the CDR3 reads TGTGCCAGCAGCCAAACGAGGACTAGCGGGAGGGCCGGGGAGACCCAGTACTTC.

The rearrangement joins TRBV7-2 to TRBJ2-1, with D possibly being TRBD1 or TRBD2 (5 bases each). Germline V gene data show CDR1 as SGHTA and CDR2 as FQGNSA. The CDR3 consists of 15 residues. Trimming left V 5 bases short and J 11 bases short, with 22 bases between. The CDR3 sequence: CASSPTQVEGRKQFF. The CDR3 nucleotides read TGTGCCAGCAGCCCCACTCAGGTCGAGGGGCGAAAGCAGTTCTTC.

Only a few counts were recorded for this clonotype. The V and J genes are TRBV21-1 and TRBJ2-7; the tabulated D call, TRBD1, remains unverified against the DNA. TRBV21-1 has pseudogene status. The length of the CDR3 is 15 residues. The CDR3 DNA is TGTGCCAGCAGCCAGCCCCGGGACAGGGGAGGCGAGCAGTACTTC. Its translation is CASSQPRDRGGEQYF.

This clonotype showed up just a few times. V is TRBV24-1 and J is TRBJ2-5; 13 positions match TRBD2. Germline assignment: CDR1 KGHDR and CDR2 SFDVKD. V was clipped by 4 bases and J by 2 bases; unmatched bases: 6. The CDR3 runs 17 residues. Here the CDR3 reads CATSERLAGGFQETQYF. DNA for the CDR3: TGTGCCACCAGTGAACGACTAGCGGGAGGATTTCAAGAGACCCAGTACTTC.

In this sample, this clonotype turned up a few times. V usage is TRBV27 and J usage is TRBJ2-6; 12 bases map to TRBD2. The CDR3 sequence is 18 residues long. CDR1 and CDR2 (germline): MNHEY, SMNVEV (reference sequence). Trimming at V came to 5 bases and at J to 0 bases, leaving 5 bases not matched to a gene. CDR3 DNA sequence: TGTGCCAGCAGTCCCGGACTAGCGGGACCCTCTGGGGCCAACGTCCTGACTTTC. It encodes CASSPGLAGPSGANVLTF.

The chain links TRBV13 to TRBJ2-2; 14 bases align to TRBD2. The CDR3 is made up of 18 amino acids. Germline V CDR1 and CDR2: PRHDT, FYEKMQ (reference sequence). The J segment lost 5 bases and the V segment lost 5 bases, leaving 10 bases of the junction unmatched. CDR3: CASSLLQGLAGVTGELFF. CDR3 sequence (DNA): TGTGCCAGCAGCCTACTCCAGGGACTAGCGGGAGTTACCGGGGAGCTGTTTTTT.

In its sample, this clonotype was seen a few times. V and J are TRBV28 and TRBJ1-2; D is uncertain. From germline, CDR1 is MDHEN and CDR2 SYDVKM. CDR3 length: 14 residues. V was trimmed by 2 bases and J by 4 bases, leaving 11 bases between them. This chain's CDR3 is CASSLLTRGYGYTF. The CDR3 nucleotides read TGTGCCAGCAGTTTACTCACTCGTGGCTATGGCTACACCTTC.

The rearrangement uses TRBV24-1 and TRBJ1-5; no firm D call. V dropped 5 bases and J dropped 0 bases, with 22 bases sitting between them. Germline-derived CDR1 and CDR2 are KGHDR and SFDVKD. CDR3 size: 19 residues. The CDR3 here is CATSALALHLADSNQPQHF. For the CDR3, the DNA is TGTGCCACCAGTGCACTTGCTTTGCACTTAGCCGATAGCAATCAGCCCCAGCATTTT.

The V call is TRBV10-3, the J call TRBJ2-1, with 15 bases identical to TRBD2. The CDR3 loop spans 15 amino acids. Looked up from germline, CDR1 is ENHRY and CDR2 is SYGVKD. With 11 bases clipped from V and 9 bases from J, the junction kept 11 bases outside the gene matches. In DNA, the CDR3 is TGTGCCGTCGGGACTAGCGGGAGGAGCCCTTCTGAGCAGTTCTTC. Encoded protein: CAVGTSGRSPSEQFF.

This clonotype was counted between two and nine times. This chain's CDR3 is CSASRSGTGLETQYF. The CDR3 nucleotides read TGCAGTGCTAGCCGGTCCGGGACAGGTCTTGAGACCCAGTACTTC. This chain links TRBV20-1 with TRBJ2-5, with 8 bases fitting TRBD1. Trimming removed 3 bases from V and 5 bases from J; junction bases left unmatched: 11. The germline CDR1 and CDR2 sequences are DFQATT and SNEGSKA (reference sequence). CDR3 size: 15 residues.

The V and J genes are TRBV27 and TRBJ1-5; D might be TRBD1 (5 bases). V was pared by 6 bases and J by 0 bases, with 18 bases between. This CDR3 is built from 17 residues. Germline V gene data show CDR1 as MNHEY and CDR2 as SMNVEV (reference sequence). CDR3 protein: CASSLIGGRYSNQPQHF. CDR3 coding DNA: TGTGCCAGCAGCCTTATCGGGGGACGGTATAGCAATCAGCCCCAGCATTTT.

This clonotype was found many times. The V call is TRBV24-1, the J call TRBJ2-5; D not resolved. The CDR3 runs 11 residues. The V end was cut by 8 bases, the J end by 2 bases, with 5 bases between. CDR1 and CDR2 (germline): KGHDR, SFDVKD. As DNA, the CDR3 is TGTGCCACCAACCTACAAGAGACCCAGTACTTC. Its translation: CATNLQETQYF.

The V call is TRBV20-1, the J call TRBJ1-4; D uncertain. Germline V gene sequence: CDR1 DFQATT, CDR2 SNEGSKA (reference sequence). The V gene lost 6 bases and the J gene lost 8 bases, with 10 bases spanning the gap. The CDR3 extends over 11 amino acids. CDR3 sequence: CSATQEEKLFF. The CDR3 region has the DNA TGCAGTGCAACTCAGGAGGAAAAACTGTTTTTT.

The chain links TRBV30 to TRBJ1-5, with no clear D. Germline CDR1 and CDR2: GTSNPN and SVGIG (reference sequence). The CDR3 length is 13 residues. V dropped 1 base and J dropped 6 bases, with 10 bases sitting between them. The CDR3: CAWSASQAQPQHF. The CDR3 nucleotides are TGTGCCTGGAGTGCCTCTCAAGCTCAGCCCCAGCATTTT.

This clonotype was counted only a few times. The chain uses TRBV25-1 and TRBJ2-7; D unclear. This CDR3 spans 11 amino acids. Germline V lookup: CDR1 MGHDK, CDR2 SYGVNS. The V end was cut by 6 bases, the J end by 6 bases, with 9 bases between. CDR3 in DNA: TGTGCCAGCAGCCCCGCCCGCGAGCAGTACTTC. Amino acid sequence: CASSPAREQYF.

This clonotype occurred a few times. This chain uses TRBV7-2 with TRBJ1-2, with D unresolved. Germline V gene sequence: CDR1 SGHTA, CDR2 FQGNSA. This CDR3 has 15 amino acids. The germline V and J ends were trimmed by 1 base and 4 bases, with 13 bases remaining between them. The CDR3 reads CASSLGRPRRYGYTF. CDR3 bases: TGTGCCAGCAGCTTAGGGAGACCCCGGCGCTATGGCTACACCTTC.

V gene TRBV6-2 or TRBV6-3 combines with J gene TRBJ2-1, with D tentatively TRBD2 (6 bases). Germline loops: CDR1 MNHEY, CDR2 SVGEGT. The CDR3 spans 18 residues. Trimming removed 2 bases at V and 4 bases at J, with 21 bases between. CDR3 sequence (DNA): TGTGCCAGCAGTTACATACCTATGGCGGGAATCCCTTACAATGAGCAGTTCTTC. It codes for CASSYIPMAGIPYNEQFF.